These T cell receptor beta chains were read from a single sample in a study of cytomegalovirus exposure and HLA in healthy donors. Method: immunoSEQ multiplex PCR; TCRdb's copy keeps in-frame clones and lacks some. The sample records 93,000 or so clones, under 85% being singletons. Sequencing was done on a sample of PBMCs. The receptors stem from a man aged 45-60 years in good health and CMV-seropositive. Each CDR3 is given with its conserved first and last residue. A D gene is named only where the DNA matches it firmly. Not all rows give a size; the values are once, few, many and, for expanded clones, a class.

clone_size	v_call	j_call	d_call	cdr3_aa	cdr3_nt
.	TRBV13	TRBJ2-5	TRBD2	CASSLNRELAGPGTQYF	TGTGCCAGCAGCTTAAATAGGGAGCTAGCGGGACCGGGGACCCAGTACTTC
few	TRBV29-1	TRBJ2-7	.	CSVLLGGRVYEQYF	TGCAGCGTTCTATTAGGGGGTCGCGTCTACGAGCAGTACTTC
once	TRBV7-9	TRBJ1-4	.	CASSSTTGTYNEKLFF	TGTGCCAGCAGCTCAACAACCGGGACATATAATGAAAAACTGTTTTTT
.	TRBV21-1	TRBJ2-7	.	CASSKSTVYEQYF	TGTGCCAGCAGCAAAAGCACAGTCTACGAGCAGTACTTC
.	TRBV6-5	TRBJ2-7	TRBD2	CASNLAGALSEQYF	TGTGCCAGCAACCTAGCGGGAGCCCTAAGTGAGCAGTACTTC
.	TRBV23-1	TRBJ1-6	.	CASSQSAGMVSPLHF	TGCGCCAGCAGTCAATCGGCAGGGATGGTGTCACCCCTCCACTTT
few	TRBV15	TRBJ2-2	TRBD1	CATSREDRGTGELFF	TGTGCCACCAGCAGAGAGGACAGGGGCACCGGGGAGCTGTTTTTT
few	TRBV7-2	TRBJ1-2	.	CASSPLVGYTF	TGTGCCAGCAGCCCGTTAGTGGGCTACACCTTC
.	TRBV7-9	TRBJ2-3	TRBD2	CSSSRRTSGATDTQYF	TGTTCCAGCAGCCGCCGGACTAGCGGGGCCACAGATACGCAGTATTTT
.	TRBV25-1	TRBJ2-2	.	CASSGPRVVAETGELFF	TGTGCCAGCAGTGGCCCGAGGGTTGTCGCGGAAACCGGGGAGCTGTTTTTT
.	TRBV28	TRBJ1-2	.	CASSSQGYGYTF	TGTGCCAGCAGTTCACAGGGATATGGCTACACCTTC
.	TRBV9	TRBJ2-3	.	CASSVGASASTDTQYF	TGTGCCAGCAGCGTAGGGGCTAGCGCAAGCACAGATACGCAGTATTTT
.	TRBV6-1	TRBJ2-7	.	CASRQLNSYEQYF	TGTGCCAGCCGACAGTTAAACTCCTACGAGCAGTACTTC
.	TRBV30	TRBJ2-2	TRBD2	CAWSLGLAGVIGELFF	TGTGCCTGGAGCCTCGGACTAGCGGGAGTTATCGGGGAACTGTTTTTT
.	TRBV5-1	TRBJ2-5	.	CASSLGVGETQYF	TGCGCCAGCAGCTTAGGGGTAGGGGAGACCCAGTACTTC
.	TRBV19	TRBJ1-2	TRBD1	CASRTHRDREIWGYTF	TGTGCCAGTAGGACACATCGGGACAGGGAGATTTGGGGCTACACCTTC
.	TRBV28	TRBJ1-4	TRBD1	CASRIGGQGFEKLFF	TGTGCCAGCAGGATTGGGGGACAGGGTTTTGAAAAACTGTTTTTT
.	TRBV5-1	TRBJ2-3	.	CASTQGSSTDTQYF	TGCGCCAGCACCCAGGGGTCTAGCACAGATACGCAGTATTTT
.	TRBV30	TRBJ1-1	TRBD1	CAWSVPGQGVTEAFF	TGTGCCTGGAGTGTTCCAGGACAGGGGGTCACTGAAGCTTTCTTT
few	TRBV12-5	TRBJ1-2	TRBD1	CASVPPPGTGDSRSYGYTF	TGTGCTAGTGTTCCCCCCCCCGGGACAGGGGATTCTCGCAGCTATGGCTACACCTTC
.	TRBV14	TRBJ2-5	.	CASSRHGEDGETQYF	TGTGCCAGCAGCCGCCACGGGGAAGATGGCGAGACCCAGTACTTC
.	TRBV19	TRBJ2-1	TRBD2	CASSIGRERNEQFF	TGTGCCAGTAGTATAGGGCGGGAGCGAAATGAGCAGTTCTTC
.	TRBV29-1	TRBJ2-1	.	CSVEDPQTANYNEQFF	TGCAGCGTTGAAGATCCTCAAACCGCGAACTACAATGAGCAGTTCTTC
.	TRBV27	TRBJ2-7	.	CASSFSETYEQYF	TGTGCCAGCAGTTTTTCCGAGACCTACGAGCAGTACTTC
.	TRBV9	TRBJ2-5	.	CASSVGLRQETQYF	TGTGCCAGCAGCGTAGGGCTGCGGCAAGAGACCCAGTACTTC
.	TRBV28	TRBJ2-1	TRBD2	CASSLAGDGTNEQFF	TGTGCCAGCAGTTTAGCGGGAGATGGAACCAATGAGCAGTTCTTC
.	TRBV2	TRBJ2-3	.	CASSDGLRGNTQYF	TGTGCCAGTTCCGACGGCCTCCGGGGAAATACGCAGTATTTT
.	TRBV19	TRBJ2-7	TRBD2	CASSIDQTSGSSYEQYF	TGTGCCAGTAGTATAGATCAGACTAGCGGGAGCTCCTACGAGCAGTACTTC
once	TRBV19	TRBJ2-1	.	CASRSNRVPYNEQFF	TGTGCCAGTAGATCCAACAGGGTGCCCTACAATGAGCAGTTCTTC
few	TRBV9	TRBJ1-1	.	CASSVSGMNTEAFF	TGTGCCAGCAGCGTCTCAGGAATGAACACTGAAGCTTTCTTT
.	TRBV7-2	TRBJ2-5	.	CASSPERTGISETQYF	TGTGCCAGCAGCCCAGAAAGGACTGGAATAAGTGAGACCCAGTACTTC
.	TRBV5-4	TRBJ2-5	TRBD2	CASSPTWGGQETQYF	TGTGCCAGCAGCCCTACATGGGGGGGACAAGAGACCCAGTACTTC
.	TRBV7-9	TRBJ2-3	TRBD2	CASSSRLAGDTDTQYF	TGTGCCAGCAGCTCTCGACTAGCGGGAGATACAGATACGCAGTATTTT
once	TRBV7-9	TRBJ2-1	TRBD2	CASRPTSGRMDEQFF	TGTGCCAGCAGACCTACTAGCGGGAGAATGGATGAGCAGTTCTTC
.	TRBV9	TRBJ2-1	TRBD1	CASSFRTGGGDEQFF	TGTGCCAGCAGCTTCCGGACAGGGGGCGGGGATGAGCAGTTCTTC
.	TRBV6-5	TRBJ2-1	TRBD2	CASSALAGVQNEQFF	TGTGCCAGCAGTGCGCTAGCGGGAGTTCAGAATGAGCAGTTCTTC
.	TRBV29-1	TRBJ2-7	.	CSVDQGSEQYF	TGCAGCGTTGACCAGGGGTCCGAGCAGTACTTC
once	TRBV7-8	TRBJ2-1	.	CASSLSGLKNNEQFF	TGTGCCAGCAGCTTAAGTGGCCTCAAAAACAATGAGCAGTTCTTC
once	TRBV27	TRBJ2-2	TRBD2	CATSMPGLAGDPGELFF	TGTGCCACCTCTATGCCGGGTCTAGCGGGAGACCCCGGGGAGCTGTTTTTT
once	TRBV28	TRBJ2-1	TRBD1	CASSFYGDRGEQFF	TGTGCCAGCAGCTTTTACGGAGACAGGGGTGAGCAGTTCTTC
.	TRBV5-8	TRBJ1-5	.	CASSLAAGGHQPQHF	TGTGCCAGCAGCTTGGCGGCCGGGGGACATCAGCCCCAGCATTTT
.	TRBV7-8	TRBJ2-2	.	CASSFGVKNTGELFF	TGTGCCAGCAGCTTCGGTGTGAAGAACACCGGGGAGCTGTTTTTT
once	TRBV18	TRBJ2-1	TRBD2	CASSPGTSGRNEQFF	TGTGCCAGCTCGCCGGGGACTAGCGGGCGCAATGAGCAGTTCTTC
once	TRBV27	TRBJ1-3	TRBD1	CANPLGQGTGNTIYF	TGTGCCAACCCATTAGGACAGGGAACTGGAAACACCATATATTTT
once	TRBV7-2	TRBJ2-7	.	CASSLEWGEQYF	TGTGCCAGCAGCTTAGAGTGGGGCGAGCAGTACTTC
.	TRBV28	TRBJ2-2	TRBD1	CASSFPTGQGAGELFF	TGTGCCAGCAGTTTCCCCACTGGACAGGGAGCCGGGGAGCTGTTTTTT
.	TRBV7-3	TRBJ2-1	.	CASSLLAVGDTYNEQFF	TGTGCCAGCAGCCTCTTAGCGGTGGGAGACACCTACAATGAGCAGTTCTTC
.	TRBV7-9	TRBJ2-1	TRBD1	CASSLGQGNFGHLADEQFF	TGTGCCAGCAGCCTGGGACAGGGAAACTTTGGACATCTCGCGGATGAGCAGTTCTTC
.	TRBV6-1	TRBJ2-1	TRBD2	CASSPRTSSYNEQFF	TGTGCCAGCAGTCCAAGGACTAGTTCCTACAATGAGCAGTTCTTC